This T cell receptor beta chain was observed in a study of blood T cell repertoires in COVID-19. At the level of the study: Italy, Spain and the United States were the sources of the convalescent and acute COVID-19 samples. PBMCs, B-cell-depleted T cells, or T cells were the source of the cDNA or gDNA that made up the material.

Per the original data handling: Estimation of nucleated cell counts relied on the amplification of reference gene primers. Profiling relied on immunoSEQ multiplex PCR, and the TCRdb table lists in-frame clones only, not all of them. The V and J calls and the clone size are those of that table, but D and trimming were determined from the DNA. The data hold about 240,000 clones, with around 88% observed a single time. Germline V gives CDR1 SQVTM, CDR2 ANQGSEA. V lost 0 bases to trimming and J lost 5 bases; unmatched junction nucleotides: 15. The CDR3 contains 18 residues. The chain uses TRBV29-1 and TRBJ2-5, with 10 bases fitting TRBD2. Material: PBMCs or T cells enriched from blood (not recorded which). This clonotype originated in a woman under 40 who had recovered from COVID-19. The CDR3 DNA follows: TGCAGCGTTGAAGAAGGTCTAGCGGGAGATATTTTTGGTGAGACCCAGTACTTC. It codes for CSVEEGLAGDIFGETQYF.